The source of this TCR beta chain is a study of shared clonotypes between healthy human individuals. On ten immunoSEQ deep assay plates, unsorted PBMC DNA was sequenced. The table came from immunoSEQ multiplex PCR; TCRdb's copy has only in-frame clones and leaves some out. The sample contains fewer than 650,000 clones, around 80% of which appear only once. This CDR3 is 16 amino acids long. Germline-derived CDR1 and CDR2 are KGHSH and LQKENI. Trimming took off 4 bases at V and 2 bases at J, with 15 bases between the two ends. Sequenced sample: PBMCs. This rearrangement joins TRBV18 to TRBJ2-1, with D maybe TRBD2 (5 bases). The source of this sequence is a woman in her 40s in good health. Some clones in this sample may be carry-over from other donors' samples. CDR3 sequence (DNA): TGTGCCAGCTCACTTAGCTCGGGGAACCCCTACAATGAGCAGTTCTTC. Translated, it gives CASSLSSGNPYNEQFF.